The clone carrying this T cell receptor (beta chain) was seen many times. Its antigen remains unknown. V lost 2 bases and J lost 4, with 8 bases in between. Germline V CDR1 and CDR2: SNHLY, FYNNEI. CDR3 length: 14 residues. RNA-based 3' RACE libraries used unique molecular identifiers. Each CDR3 protein gets one entry after TCRdb re-called the 3' RACE reads with MiXCR. The table lists about 89,000 distinct CDR3 sequences, 6.9% of them singletons, with 0.85% to 1.3% in the top ten. The sample comes from a study of HIV-infected children after antiretroviral therapy interruption. Study outcomes and limitations: Minor non-naive CD45RA+ populations, like EMRA or stem memory, might contaminate naive sorts.

Treatment described: PENTA 11 planned treatment interruption arm or continuous ART arm. This rearrangement joins TRBV2 to TRBJ2-2; no clear D. This material consisted of CD45RA+ CD4+ T cells from PBMCs, pooled from several time points, taken from a donor given antiretroviral therapy, either interrupted or continuous. Indicated subset: naive CD4+ CD45RA+ CD45RO- T cells. This TCR was recovered from a pool of human donors with HIV. CDR3 nucleotides: TGTGCCAGCAGTGAAATGGCAGCCACCGGGGAGCTGTTTTTT. It codes for CASSEMAATGELFF.